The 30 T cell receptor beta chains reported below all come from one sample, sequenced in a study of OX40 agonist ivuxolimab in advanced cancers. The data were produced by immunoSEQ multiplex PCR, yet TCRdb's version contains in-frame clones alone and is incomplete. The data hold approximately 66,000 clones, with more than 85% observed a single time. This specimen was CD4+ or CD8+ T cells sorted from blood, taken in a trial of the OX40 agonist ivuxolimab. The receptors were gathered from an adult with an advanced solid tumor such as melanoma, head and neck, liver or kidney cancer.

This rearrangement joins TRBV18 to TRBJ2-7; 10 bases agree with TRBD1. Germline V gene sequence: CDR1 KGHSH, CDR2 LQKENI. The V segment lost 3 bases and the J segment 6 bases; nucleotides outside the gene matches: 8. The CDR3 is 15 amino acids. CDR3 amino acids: CASSPPRQGATEQYF. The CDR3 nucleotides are TGTGCCAGCTCACCCCCTCGACAGGGGGCAACCGAGCAGTACTTC.

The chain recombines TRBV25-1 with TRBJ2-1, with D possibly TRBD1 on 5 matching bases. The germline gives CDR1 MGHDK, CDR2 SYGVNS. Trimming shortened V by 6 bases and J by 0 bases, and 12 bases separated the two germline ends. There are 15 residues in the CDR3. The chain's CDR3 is CASSAVQGSYNEQFF. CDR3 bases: TGTGCCAGCAGCGCCGTGCAGGGCTCCTACAATGAGCAGTTCTTC.

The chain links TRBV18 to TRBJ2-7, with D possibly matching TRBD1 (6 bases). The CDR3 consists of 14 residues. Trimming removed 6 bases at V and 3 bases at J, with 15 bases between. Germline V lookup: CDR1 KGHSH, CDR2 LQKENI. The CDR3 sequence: CASSQGQGLYEQYF. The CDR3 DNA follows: TGTGCCAGCTCCCAAGGGCAGGGGCTCTACGAGCAGTACTTC.

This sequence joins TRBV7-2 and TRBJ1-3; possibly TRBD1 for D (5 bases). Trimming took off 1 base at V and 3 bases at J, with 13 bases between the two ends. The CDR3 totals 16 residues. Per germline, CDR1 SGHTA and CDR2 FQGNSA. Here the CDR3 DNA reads TGTGCCAGCAGCTTAGGTGGGCAGGGTGGTGGAAACACCATATATTTT. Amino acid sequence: CASSLGGQGGGNTIYF. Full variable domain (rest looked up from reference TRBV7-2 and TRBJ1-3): GAGVSQSPSNKVTEKGKDVELRCDPISGHTALYWYRQSLGQGLEFLIYFQGNSAPDKSGLPSDRFSAERTGGSVSTLTIQRTQQEDSAVYLCASSLGGQGGGNTIYFGEGSWLTVV.

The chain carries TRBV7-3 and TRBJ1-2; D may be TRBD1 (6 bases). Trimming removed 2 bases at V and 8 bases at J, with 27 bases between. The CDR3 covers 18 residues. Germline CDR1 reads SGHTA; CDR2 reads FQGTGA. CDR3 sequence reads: CASSLAHQTTGYSRGYTF. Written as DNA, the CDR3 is TGTGCCAGCAGCTTAGCGCATCAAACTACAGGGTATTCTCGCGGCTACACCTTC.

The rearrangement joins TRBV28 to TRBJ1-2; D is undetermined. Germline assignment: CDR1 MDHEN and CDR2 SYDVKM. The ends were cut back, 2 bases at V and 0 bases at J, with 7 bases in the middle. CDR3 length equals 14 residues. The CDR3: CASSLAIANYGYTF. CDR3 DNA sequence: TGTGCCAGCAGTTTAGCAATAGCTAACTATGGCTACACCTTC.

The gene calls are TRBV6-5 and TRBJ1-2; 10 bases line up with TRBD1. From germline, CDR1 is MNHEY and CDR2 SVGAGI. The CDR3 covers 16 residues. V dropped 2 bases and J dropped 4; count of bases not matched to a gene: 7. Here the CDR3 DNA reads TGTGCCAGCAGTTACCAAGGGACAGGGGTCAGCTATGGCTACACCTTC. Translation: CASSYQGTGVSYGYTF.

In nucleotides, the CDR3 is TGTGCCAGCAGCCAAGGGGCGAGCGAGCAGACCCAGTACTTC. It translates to CASSQGASEQTQYF. This chain uses TRBV7-9 with TRBJ2-5; possible D gene TRBD1, 5 bases. The CDR3 spans 14 residues. In germline, CDR1 is SEHNR, CDR2 FQNEAQ (reference sequence). Trimming shortened V by 5 bases and J by 6 bases, and 16 bases separated the two germline ends.

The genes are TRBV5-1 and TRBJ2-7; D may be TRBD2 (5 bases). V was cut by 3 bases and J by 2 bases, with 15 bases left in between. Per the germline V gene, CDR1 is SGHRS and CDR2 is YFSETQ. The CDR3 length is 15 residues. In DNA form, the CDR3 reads TGCGCCAGCAGCTCAGAGGGAAGGGCTCCCTACGAGCAGTACTTC. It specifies CASSSEGRAPYEQYF.

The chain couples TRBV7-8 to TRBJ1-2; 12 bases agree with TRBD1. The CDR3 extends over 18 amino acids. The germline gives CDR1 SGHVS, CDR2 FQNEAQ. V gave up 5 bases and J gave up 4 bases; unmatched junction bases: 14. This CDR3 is CASSRTTGQGARIYGYTF. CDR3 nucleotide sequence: TGTGCCAGCAGCCGCACCACGGGACAGGGGGCGAGGATCTATGGCTACACCTTC.

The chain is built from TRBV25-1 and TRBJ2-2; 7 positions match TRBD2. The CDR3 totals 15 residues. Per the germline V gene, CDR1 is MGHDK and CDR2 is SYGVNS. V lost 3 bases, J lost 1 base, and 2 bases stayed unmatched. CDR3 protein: CASSDWEGNTGELFF. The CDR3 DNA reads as TGTGCCAGCAGTGACTGGGAGGGGAACACCGGGGAGCTGTTTTTT.

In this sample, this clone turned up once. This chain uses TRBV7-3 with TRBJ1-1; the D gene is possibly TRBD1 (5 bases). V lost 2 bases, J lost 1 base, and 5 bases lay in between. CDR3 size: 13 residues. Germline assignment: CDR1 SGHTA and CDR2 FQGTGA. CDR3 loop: CASSLQGNTEAFF. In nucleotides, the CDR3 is TGTGCCAGCAGCTTACAGGGGAACACTGAAGCTTTCTTT.

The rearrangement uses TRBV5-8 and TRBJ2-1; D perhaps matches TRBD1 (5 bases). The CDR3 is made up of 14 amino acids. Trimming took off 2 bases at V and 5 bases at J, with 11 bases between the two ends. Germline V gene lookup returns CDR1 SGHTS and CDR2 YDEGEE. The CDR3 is CASSLQATNNEQFF. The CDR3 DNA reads TGTGCCAGCAGCTTACAGGCTACAAACAATGAGCAGTTCTTC.

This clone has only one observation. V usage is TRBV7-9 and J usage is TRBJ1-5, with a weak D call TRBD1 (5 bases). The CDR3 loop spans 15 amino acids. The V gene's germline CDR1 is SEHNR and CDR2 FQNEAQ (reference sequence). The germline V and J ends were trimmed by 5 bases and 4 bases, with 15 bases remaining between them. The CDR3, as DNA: TGTGCCAGCAGCCTCGGCAGGGTGGGGAATCAGCCCCAGCATTTT. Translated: CASSLGRVGNQPQHF.

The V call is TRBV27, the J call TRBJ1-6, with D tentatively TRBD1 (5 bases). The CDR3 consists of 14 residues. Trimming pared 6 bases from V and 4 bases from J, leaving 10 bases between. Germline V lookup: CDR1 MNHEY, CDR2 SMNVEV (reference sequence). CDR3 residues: CASRNTGYNSPLHF. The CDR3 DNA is TGTGCCAGCAGGAATACAGGATATAATTCACCCCTCCACTTT.

CDR3 in amino acids: CASSYNPLRTEQYF. As DNA, the CDR3 is TGTGCCAGCAGTTACAACCCCTTGCGGACCGAGCAGTACTTC. The genes are TRBV6-5 and TRBJ2-7; no reliable D call. Looked up from germline, CDR1 is MNHEY and CDR2 is SVGAGI. V lost 2 bases, J lost 6 bases, and 14 bases lay in between. The CDR3 sequence is 14 residues long.

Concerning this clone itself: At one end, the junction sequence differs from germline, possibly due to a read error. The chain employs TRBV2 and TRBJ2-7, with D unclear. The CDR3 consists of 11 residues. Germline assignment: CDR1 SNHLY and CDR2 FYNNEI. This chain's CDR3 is CASSDMYGQYF. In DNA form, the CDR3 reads TGTGCCAGCAGTGATATGTACGGGCAGTACTTC.

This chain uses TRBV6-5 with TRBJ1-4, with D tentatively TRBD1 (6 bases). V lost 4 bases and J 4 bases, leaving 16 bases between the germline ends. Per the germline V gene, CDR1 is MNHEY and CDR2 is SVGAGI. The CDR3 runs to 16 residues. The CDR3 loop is CASSFGGGPSNEKLFF. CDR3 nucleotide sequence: TGTGCCAGCAGTTTCGGAGGGGGACCCAGTAATGAAAAACTGTTTTTT.

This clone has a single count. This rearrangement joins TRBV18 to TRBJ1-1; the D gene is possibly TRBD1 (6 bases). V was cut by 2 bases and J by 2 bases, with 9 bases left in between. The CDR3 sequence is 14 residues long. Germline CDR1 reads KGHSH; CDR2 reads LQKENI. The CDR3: CASSPARGNTEAFF. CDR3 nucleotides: TGTGCCAGCTCACCAGCCAGGGGCAACACTGAAGCTTTCTTT.

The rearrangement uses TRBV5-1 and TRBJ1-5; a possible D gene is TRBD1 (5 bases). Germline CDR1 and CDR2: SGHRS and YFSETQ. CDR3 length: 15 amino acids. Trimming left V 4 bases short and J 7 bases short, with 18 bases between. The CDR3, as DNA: TGCGCCAGCAGCCTCACAGGAGGGTTCACCCAGCCCCAGCATTTT. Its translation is CASSLTGGFTQPQHF.

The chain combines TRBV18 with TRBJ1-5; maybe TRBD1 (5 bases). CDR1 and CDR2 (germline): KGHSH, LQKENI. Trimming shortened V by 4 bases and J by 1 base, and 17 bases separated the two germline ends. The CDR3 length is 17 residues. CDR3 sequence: CASSLGGGVRSNQPQHF. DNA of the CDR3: TGTGCCAGCTCACTTGGGGGGGGTGTACGGAGCAATCAGCCCCAGCATTTT.

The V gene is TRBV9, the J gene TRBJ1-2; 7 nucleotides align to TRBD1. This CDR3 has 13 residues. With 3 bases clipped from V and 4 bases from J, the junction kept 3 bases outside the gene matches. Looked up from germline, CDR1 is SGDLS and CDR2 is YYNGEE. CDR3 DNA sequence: TGTGCCAGCAGCGCCCGACAGGGCTATGGCTACACCTTC. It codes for CASSARQGYGYTF.

CDR3 loop: CASSLGSENIQYF. The CDR3 DNA is TGTGCCAGCAGCTTAGGTTCAGAAAACATTCAGTACTTC. The rearrangement uses TRBV11-3 and TRBJ2-4; D is unclear. The CDR3 runs 13 residues. Between the trimmed V and J ends, which lost 1 base and 5 bases, there was a span of 6 bases. Germline CDR1 reads SGHNT; CDR2 reads YENEEA. The full variable domain, completed using reference TRBV11-3 and TRBJ2-4, is EAGVVQSPRYKIIEKKQPVAFWCNPISGHNTLYWYLQNLGQGPELLIRYENEEAVDDSQLPKDRFSAERLKGVDSTLKIQPAELGDSAVYLCASSLGSENIQYFGAGTRLSVL.

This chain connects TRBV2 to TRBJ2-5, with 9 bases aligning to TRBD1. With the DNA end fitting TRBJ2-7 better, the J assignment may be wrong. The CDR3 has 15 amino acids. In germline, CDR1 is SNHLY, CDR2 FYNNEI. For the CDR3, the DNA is TGTGCCAGCACGAAGTATAGGGACAGGGTCTCCGAGCAGTACTTC. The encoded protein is CASTKYRDRVSEQYF.

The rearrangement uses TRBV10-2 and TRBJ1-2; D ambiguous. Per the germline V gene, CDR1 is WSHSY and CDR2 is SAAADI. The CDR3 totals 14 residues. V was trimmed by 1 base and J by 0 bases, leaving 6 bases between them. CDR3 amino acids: CASSEFPANYGYTF. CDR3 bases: TGCGCCAGCAGTGAGTTCCCAGCTAACTATGGCTACACCTTC.

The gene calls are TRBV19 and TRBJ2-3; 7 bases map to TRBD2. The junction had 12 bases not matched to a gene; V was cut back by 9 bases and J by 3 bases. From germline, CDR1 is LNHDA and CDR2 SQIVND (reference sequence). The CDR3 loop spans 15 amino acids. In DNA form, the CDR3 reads TGTGCCAGCTCCCTCCGACGGACTAGTACAGATACGCAGTATTTT. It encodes CASSLRRTSTDTQYF.

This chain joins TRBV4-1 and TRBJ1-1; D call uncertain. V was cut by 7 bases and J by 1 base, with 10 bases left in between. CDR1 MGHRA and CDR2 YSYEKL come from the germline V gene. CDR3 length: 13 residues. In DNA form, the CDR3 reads TGCGCCAGCACCAATAATAGGAACACTGAAGCTTTCTTT. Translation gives CASTNNRNTEAFF.

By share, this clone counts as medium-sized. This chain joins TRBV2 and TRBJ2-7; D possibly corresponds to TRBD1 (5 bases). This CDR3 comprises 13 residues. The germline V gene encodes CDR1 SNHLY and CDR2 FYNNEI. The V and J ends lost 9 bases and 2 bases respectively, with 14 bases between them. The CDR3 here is CASVSRATYEQYF. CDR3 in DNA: TGTGCCAGTGTGAGCAGGGCAACCTACGAGCAGTACTTC.

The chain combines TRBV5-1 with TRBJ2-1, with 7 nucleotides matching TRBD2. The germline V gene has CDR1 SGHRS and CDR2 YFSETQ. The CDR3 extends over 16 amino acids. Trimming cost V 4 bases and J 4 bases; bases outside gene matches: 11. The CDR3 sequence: CASSQTLAREYNEQFF. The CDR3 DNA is TGCGCCAGCAGCCAAACCCTAGCGCGGGAGTACAATGAGCAGTTCTTC.

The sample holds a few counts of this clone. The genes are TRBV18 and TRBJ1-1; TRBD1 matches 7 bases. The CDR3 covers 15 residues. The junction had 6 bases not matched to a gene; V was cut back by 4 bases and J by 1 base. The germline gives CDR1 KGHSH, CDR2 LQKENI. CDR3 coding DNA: TGTGCCAGCTCACTCCGGAGACAGGGGAACACTGAAGCTTTCTTT. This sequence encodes CASSLRRQGNTEAFF.